A selection of T cell receptor beta chains follows, all from one sample in a study of vaccination and CD4 T cells after COVID-19. Antigen specificity for these receptors is unknown. Each CDR3 protein is one row after TCRdb ran MiXCR on the PCR reads. The table lists 15,000 or so distinct CDR3 sequences, approximately 29% of them singletons. The sequenced sample was cultured CD4+ T cells from blood. These receptors originate from a human donor with COVID-19. CDR3s include the opening cysteine and the closing phenylalanine or tryptophan. The D gene is left open where the match is weak. Not every row has a clone size; where given, it reads once, few, many or a size class.

TRBJ2-3,-,few,14,TRBV6-2/TRBV6-3,TGTGCCAGCAGCTTACGGACGAGCACAGATACGCAGTATTTT,CASSLRTSTDTQYF
TRBJ2-4,-,-,13,TRBV20-1,TGCAGTGCTAGAGACCTGACCAAAAACATTCAGTACTTC,CSARDLTKNIQYF
TRBJ2-7,TRBD1,once,14,TRBV2,TGTGCCAGCAGGGCGACAGGGGGCGGCTACGAGCAGTACTTC,CASRATGGGYEQYF
TRBJ2-3,TRBD1,few,14,TRBV19,TGTGCCAGTAGGGACAGGGGGCGTGTGGATACGCAGTATTTT,CASRDRGRVDTQYF
TRBJ2-3,-,few,14,TRBV7-2,TGTGCCAGCAGCTTTGCGGACCGGGCAGATACGCAGTATTTT,CASSFADRADTQYF
TRBJ2-6,-,-,13,TRBV5-1,TGCGCCAGCATAGCGGTTGGGGCCAACGTCCTGACTTTC,CASIAVGANVLTF
TRBJ2-5,-,-,13,TRBV10-2,TGCGCCAGCAGTGAGTCCGTGAGCGAGACCCAGTACTTC,CASSESVSETQYF
TRBJ2-5,-,-,11,TRBV10-3,TGTGCCATCAGTGAGTGGGAGACCCAGTACTTC,CAISEWETQYF
TRBJ1-5,TRBD1,-,15,TRBV12-3/TRBV12-4,TGTGCCAGCAGCCCACGGACAGGCTGGAATCAGCCCCAGCATTTT,CASSPRTGWNQPQHF
TRBJ2-3,TRBD2,-,15,TRBV24-1,TGTGCCACCAGTCCAGCGGGGGCACCGACAGATACGCAGTATTTT,CATSPAGAPTDTQYF
TRBJ2-7,TRBD1,-,14,TRBV7-8,TGTGCCAGCAGCTTAGCAAAGGGGGCACGGGAGCAGTACTTC,CASSLAKGAREQYF
TRBJ1-2,-,-,14,TRBV19,TGTGCCAGTAGTAGCGGGCCCGGGGACTATGGCTACACCTTC,CASSSGPGDYGYTF
TRBJ2-7,TRBD2,-,14,TRBV7-2,TGTGCCAGCAGCCCGCCGGGGGGGACGGTCGAGCAGTACTTC,CASSPPGGTVEQYF
TRBJ2-3,-,few,13,TRBV30,TGTGCCTGGAGTGTAGAGGGGGTCGATACGCAGTATTTT,CAWSVEGVDTQYF
TRBJ2-7,-,few,13,TRBV11-2,TGTGCCAGCAGCTTGACAGGCACCTACGAGCAGTACTTC,CASSLTGTYEQYF
TRBJ2-7,TRBD2,-,17,TRBV6-2/TRBV6-3,TGTGCCAGCAGTTACCCCAGCGCTAGCGGGGGCCTCTACGAGCAGTACTTC,CASSYPSASGGLYEQYF
TRBJ1-3,-,few,16,TRBV6-1,TGTGCCAGCAGACAACCCGGGTCGATCTCTGGAAACACCATATATTTT,CASRQPGSISGNTIYF
TRBJ2-7,-,few,15,TRBV7-2,TGTGCCAGCAGCTTTAGCCCGGGGGCGACCTACGAGCAGTACTTC,CASSFSPGATYEQYF
TRBJ1-1,-,-,17,TRBV12-3/TRBV12-4,TGTGCCAGCACCGCTGGGGCCATGGGTGGGATGAACACTGAAGCTTTCTTT,CASTAGAMGGMNTEAFF
TRBJ2-5,-,few,16,TRBV27,TGTGCCAGCAGTTCCCACCCCGGAGGGGGTCGTGAGACCCAGTACTTC,CASSSHPGGGRETQYF
TRBJ1-2,-,-,15,TRBV2,TGTGCCAGCAGTGTGATGACCCTCAGCAGCTATGGCTACACCTTC,CASSVMTLSSYGYTF
TRBJ2-7,-,-,13,TRBV29-1,TGCAGCGTTGATGCAGGGAACTCCTACGAGCAGTACTTC,CSVDAGNSYEQYF
TRBJ1-2,TRBD1,few,14,TRBV6-1,TGTGCCAGCAGGGGGGGACAGTCTAACTATGGCTACACCTTC,CASRGGQSNYGYTF
TRBJ2-5,-,few,15,TRBV6-1,TGTGCCAGCAGTCACCGGGGGAGCCGGGAAGAGACCCAGTACTTC,CASSHRGSREETQYF
TRBJ1-5,TRBD1,-,16,TRBV6-5,TGTGCCAGCAGTTACCCGGACAGGGGGTTCGATCAGCCCCAGCATTTT,CASSYPDRGFDQPQHF
TRBJ2-3,-,few,12,TRBV7-2,TGTGCCAGCACTCAACCGACAGATACGCAGTATTTT,CASTQPTDTQYF
TRBJ1-4,-,-,12,TRBV28,TGTGCCAGCAGTTTATGGGGGCAAAAACTGTTTTTT,CASSLWGQKLFF
TRBJ1-2,-,-,18,TRBV4-2,TGTGCCAGCAGCCAAGATCTTAACAGCGCCAGCACTAACTATGGCTACACCTTC,CASSQDLNSASTNYGYTF
TRBJ1-4,-,few,14,TRBV19,TGTGCCAGTAGTATTAGTGGGGCGCGTGAAAAACTGTTTTTT,CASSISGAREKLFF
TRBJ1-1,-,-,16,TRBV7-4,TGTGCCAGCAGCGTAGCTTCTTCATATAGGGGTACTGAAGCTTTCTTT,CASSVASSYRGTEAFF
TRBJ1-2,TRBD1,few,15,TRBV7-2,TGTGCCAGCAGCTTCGACAGGGATTTGAACTATGGCTACACCTTC,CASSFDRDLNYGYTF
TRBJ2-1,-,-,11,TRBV2,TGTGCCAGCGGGATTCGGAATGAGCAGTTCTTC,CASGIRNEQFF
TRBJ1-5,-,medium-sized,15,TRBV19,TGTGCCAGTAGGCCTGACAGGCTCAGCAATCAGCCCCAGCATTTT,CASRPDRLSNQPQHF
TRBJ1-2,-,few,8,TRBV20-1,TGCTCAACCCGGGGGAACACCTTC,CSTRGNTF
TRBJ2-2,TRBD1,-,16,TRBV18,TGTGCCAGCTCAGAAAGGACAGGCACGAACACCGGGGAGCTGTTTTTT,CASSERTGTNTGELFF
TRBJ2-5,-,-,15,TRBV20-1,TGCAGTGCTAGAGCTGAAGGGCTAGGATCGGAGACCCAGTACTTC,CSARAEGLGSETQYF
TRBJ1-4,TRBD1,-,15,TRBV28,TGTGCCAGCACTACTCCGGGACAGGGGGTTGAAAAACTGTTTTTT,CASTTPGQGVEKLFF
TRBJ1-3,-,few,17,TRBV7-2,TGTGCCAGCAGCCCCGCCGCTCTGGCGTTCCGTGGAAACACCATATATTTT,CASSPAALAFRGNTIYF
TRBJ2-2,TRBD2,-,15,TRBV29-1,TGCAGCGGTGGTCTAGCGGGGGGGAACACCGGGGAGCTGTTTTTT,CSGGLAGGNTGELFF
TRBJ2-7,-,-,13,TRBV7-3,TGTGCCAGCAGCGTAACGGGTTCCTACGAGCAGTACTTC,CASSVTGSYEQYF
TRBJ1-5,-,-,13,TRBV5-1,TGCGCCAGCAGCTTGAGGGGTAGAGGGCCCCAGCATTTT,CASSLRGRGPQHF
TRBJ2-2,-,-,16,TRBV7-6,TGTGCCAGCAGCTTAGGGTCCTTCGCGAACACCGGGGAGCTGTTTTTT,CASSLGSFANTGELFF
TRBJ2-5,TRBD1,-,14,TRBV19,TGTGCCAGTAGTTTCGGACAGGGGACTGGGACCCAGTACTTC,CASSFGQGTGTQYF
TRBJ2-2,TRBD2,few,16,TRBV2,TGTGCCAGCACCGCCCTAGCGGGGGTTAACACCGGGGAGCTGTTTTTT,CASTALAGVNTGELFF
TRBJ1-1,-,medium-sized,12,TRBV30,TGTGCCTGGACTTCGAGGGACACTGAAGCTTTCTTT,CAWTSRDTEAFF
TRBJ2-7,-,few,15,TRBV6-1,TGTGCCAGCACCAACAGGAACCCAAGCTCCTACGAGCAGTACTTC,CASTNRNPSSYEQYF
TRBJ1-2,-,-,14,TRBV2,TGTGCCAGCAGTGTCGACCCCTCCGGATCGGGCTACACCTTC,CASSVDPSGSGYTF
TRBJ1-6,-,few,14,TRBV19,TGTGCCAGTAGCTTAATAGATAGGGTTTCACCCCTCCACTTT,CASSLIDRVSPLHF
TRBJ2-2,-,-,14,TRBV6-1,TGTGCCAGCACTACCGGACCTGTCACCGGGGAGCTGTTTTTT,CASTTGPVTGELFF
TRBJ2-7,-,few,12,TRBV7-9,TGTGCCAGCAGCTTAGGCTCCTACGAGCAGTACTTC,CASSLGSYEQYF
TRBJ2-6,-,few,16,TRBV21-1,TGTGCCAGCAGCACACGTCCGATCTCTGGGGCCAACGTCCTGACTTTC,CASSTRPISGANVLTF
TRBJ1-5,TRBD1,few,12,TRBV5-3,TGTGCCAGCAGCTTACAGGGGTTGCCCCAGCATTTT,CASSLQGLPQHF
TRBJ1-3,TRBD1,few,14,TRBV6-1,TGTGCCAGCAGACAGGGGGCGGTTGGAAACACCATATATTTT,CASRQGAVGNTIYF
TRBJ1-1,-,-,13,TRBV11-1,TGTGCCAGCAGCCGGGACATTAACACTGAAGCTTTCTTT,CASSRDINTEAFF
TRBJ1-2,-,-,13,TRBV6-5,TGTGCCAGCAGTTCCGTGTTCACCTATGGCTACACCTTC,CASSSVFTYGYTF